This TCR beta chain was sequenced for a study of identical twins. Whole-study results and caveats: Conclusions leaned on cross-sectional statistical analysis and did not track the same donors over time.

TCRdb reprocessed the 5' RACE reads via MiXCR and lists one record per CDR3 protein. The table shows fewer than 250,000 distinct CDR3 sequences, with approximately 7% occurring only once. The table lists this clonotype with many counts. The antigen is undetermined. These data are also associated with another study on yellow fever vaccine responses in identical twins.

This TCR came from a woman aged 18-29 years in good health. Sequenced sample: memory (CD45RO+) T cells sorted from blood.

CDR3 in DNA: TGTGCCAGCAGTTACGACCTCTTAGCGGGGGATACAGATACGCAGTATTTT. Translated: CASSYDLLAGDTDTQYF. This chain connects TRBV6-2 or TRBV6-3 to TRBJ2-3, with 9 bases matching TRBD2. The length of the CDR3 is 17 residues. V gave up 2 bases and J gave up 3 bases; unmatched junction bases: 9. Per germline, CDR1 MNHEY and CDR2 SVGEGT.